This T cell receptor beta chain is from a study of blood T cell repertoires in COVID-19. The overall study: The study drew acute and convalescent COVID-19 samples from the United States, Italy and Spain. Sources were T cells, B-cell-depleted T cells, or PBMCs; the material itself was cDNA or gDNA.

The length of the CDR3 is 11 residues. Trimming cost V 6 bases and J 3 bases, with 5 bases left between them. TCRdb's table, derived via immunoSEQ multiplex PCR, lists solely in-frame clones and lacks some. The sample yields about 210,000 clones, roughly four fifths seen once. This clone was seen once. The specimen was peripheral blood. The chain carries TRBV12-3 or TRBV12-4 and TRBJ2-5; D call uncertain. The clonotype originates from a woman aged 40 to 50 with acute or convalescent COVID-19. The CDR3 here is CASSPKETQYF. The CDR3 DNA reads TGTGCCAGCAGCCCAAAAGAGACCCAGTACTTC.